These 8 T cell receptor beta chains came from one sample sequenced in a study of blood T cell repertoires in COVID-19. Here immunoSEQ multiplex PCR was the method, and the copy in TCRdb shows in-frame clones only, minus some. The repertoire holds around 250,000 clones, with 86% as singletons. Sequencing input: peripheral blood. The receptor source for this set is a man aged 35 to 55 with active or convalescent COVID-19.

The chain carries TRBV2 and TRBJ1-2, with 9 bases identical to TRBD1. CDR3 length: 13 residues. The junction had 7 bases not matched to a gene; V was cut back by 6 bases and J by 8 bases. Per germline, CDR1 SNHLY and CDR2 FYNNEI. CDR3 DNA: TGTGCCAGCAGCGCCACAGGGGGCGGAGGCTACACCTTC. Its translation is CASSATGGGGYTF.

V is TRBV11-2 and J is TRBJ2-2, with TRBD2 matching 10 bases. V dropped 5 bases and J dropped 6; count of bases not matched to a gene: 6. The CDR3 length is 15 residues. From germline, CDR1 is SGHAT and CDR2 FQNNGV. This CDR3 is CASSASGGGSGELFF. DNA of the CDR3: TGTGCCAGCAGCGCTAGCGGGGGAGGTTCCGGGGAGCTGTTTTTT.

The chain recombines TRBV5-6 with TRBJ2-7; D is uncertain. Trimming removed 1 base from V and 6 bases from J, with 8 bases in between. Germline V gene sequence: CDR1 SGHDT, CDR2 YYEEEE. This CDR3 comprises 12 residues. The CDR3 DNA reads TGTGCCAGCAGCTTGTTTGACTCCGAGCAGTACTTC. This encodes CASSLFDSEQYF.

The chain joins TRBV12-3 or TRBV12-4 to TRBJ2-2, with D uncertain. The CDR3 has 13 residues. The ends were cut back, 8 bases at V and 0 bases at J, with 7 bases in the middle. CDR3: CASSLANTGELFF. Written as DNA, the CDR3 is TGTGCCAGCTCGCTAGCGAACACCGGGGAGCTGTTTTTT.

The rearrangement links TRBV5-5 to TRBJ2-5, with 12 bases fitting TRBD1. This CDR3 has 16 amino acids. Germline V gene lookup returns CDR1 SGHKS and CDR2 YYEKEE (reference sequence). V trimming: 4 bases; J trimming: 4 bases; junction bases outside the gene matches: 8. This CDR3 reads CASSVRDRGRGETQYF. In nucleotides, the CDR3 is TGTGCCAGCAGCGTCCGGGACAGGGGGCGTGGAGAGACCCAGTACTTC.

The chain combines TRBV9 with TRBJ1-2, with 8 bases matching TRBD1. V dropped 3 bases and J dropped 1; count of bases not matched to a gene: 14. This CDR3 comprises 18 residues. Germline CDR1 reads SGDLS; CDR2 reads YYNGEE. Written as DNA, the CDR3 is TGTGCCAGCAGCGCAAACAGGGGGATCCCCCTTAATAACTATGGCTACACCTTC. Translated, it gives CASSANRGIPLNNYGYTF. Full variable domain (remainder filled in from reference TRBV9 and TRBJ1-2): DSGVTQTPKHLITATGQRVTLRCSPRSGDLSVYWYQQSLDQGLQFLIQYYNGEERAKGNILERFSAQQFPDLHSELNLSSLELGDSALYFCASSANRGIPLNNYGYTFGSGTRLTVV.

The V and J genes are TRBV19 and TRBJ1-1, with D unresolved. This CDR3 comprises 13 residues. Germline CDR1 reads LNHDA; CDR2 reads SQIVND (reference sequence). The V end lost 5 bases, the J end lost 6 bases, and 13 bases lay between the germline ends. CDR3 DNA sequence: TGTGCCAGTAGTCGGCTGGAGGGTGCTGAAGCTTTCTTT. This translates into CASSRLEGAEAFF.

Here the CDR3 reads CAISEAGALDTQYF. The CDR3 nucleotides read TGTGCCATCAGTGAAGCGGGAGCCCTAGATACGCAGTATTTT. The chain links TRBV10-3 to TRBJ2-3; 8 bases map to TRBD2. From germline, CDR1 is ENHRY and CDR2 SYGVKD. This CDR3 contains 14 residues. After removal of 3 bases from V and 5 bases from J, the junction contained 4 bases not matched to a gene.